This entry lists 3 T cell receptor beta chains sequenced from one sample in a study of control samples from healthy donors and cancer patients. This table comes from immunoSEQ multiplex PCR, and its TCRdb copy is limited to in-frame clones, with some not included. The data contain 70,000 to 75,000 clones, over 75% of them singletons. Sequenced material: blood. All receptors come from a woman aged 45-59 years in good health.

The J gene is TRBJ2-1, the V gene TRBV3-1 (or the pseudogene TRBV3-2); no firm D call. V lost 2 bases and J lost 7, with 9 bases in between. Germline V gene lookup returns CDR1 LGHDT and CDR2 YNNKEL (reference sequence). CDR3 length: 13 amino acids. The CDR3 bases are TGTGCCAGCAGCCAAACCGCTATTAATGAGCAGTTCTTC. It encodes CASSQTAINEQFF.

V is TRBV18 and J is TRBJ1-4; 8 bases match TRBD1. CDR3 size: 14 residues. Germline V lookup: CDR1 KGHSH, CDR2 LQKENI. J lost 7 bases, V lost 8 bases, and 9 bases had no gene match. CDR3 bases: TGTGCCAGCACCAAAGGACAGGGAGGTGAAAAACTGTTTTTT. It translates to CASTKGQGGEKLFF.

V gene TRBV4-2 combines with J gene TRBJ2-2, with 8 bases that match TRBD1. The CDR3 contains 18 residues. The J segment lost 6 bases and the V segment lost 0 bases, leaving 12 bases of the junction unmatched. Per germline, CDR1 LGHNA and CDR2 YNFKEQ. The CDR3 region is CASSQDLLGDRLAGELFF. In nucleotides, the CDR3 is TGTGCCAGCAGCCAAGATCTACTGGGGGACAGGCTTGCCGGGGAGCTGTTTTTT.